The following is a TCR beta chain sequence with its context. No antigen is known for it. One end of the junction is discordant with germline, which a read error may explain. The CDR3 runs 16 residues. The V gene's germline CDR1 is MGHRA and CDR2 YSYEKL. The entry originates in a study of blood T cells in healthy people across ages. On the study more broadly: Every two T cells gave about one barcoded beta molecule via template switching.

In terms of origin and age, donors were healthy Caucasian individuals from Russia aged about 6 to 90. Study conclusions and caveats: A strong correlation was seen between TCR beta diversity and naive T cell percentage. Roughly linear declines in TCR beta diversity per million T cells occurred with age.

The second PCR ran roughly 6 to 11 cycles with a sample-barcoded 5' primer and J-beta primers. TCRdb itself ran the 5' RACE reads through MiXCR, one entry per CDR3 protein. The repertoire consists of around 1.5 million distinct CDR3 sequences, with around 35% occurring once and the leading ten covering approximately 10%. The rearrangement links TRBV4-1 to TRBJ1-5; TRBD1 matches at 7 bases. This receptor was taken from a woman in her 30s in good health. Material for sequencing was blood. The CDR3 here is CVSSQEPGQSNQPQHF. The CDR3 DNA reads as TGCGTCAGCAGCCAAGAGCCGGGACAGTCGAATCAGCCCCAGCATTTT.